The 10 T cell receptor beta chains below were found in one sample sequenced in a study of human T cells and chemical hapten exposure. Stated time point: pre-sensitization, week 0. Sample treatment: therapeutic diphenylcyclopropenone sensitization with weekly scalp DPC. TCRdb reprocessed the RACE reads via MiXCR and lists one record per CDR3 protein. The table includes a few hundred thousand distinct CDR3 sequences, roughly 7.7% detected once. Sample: whole blood, taken in connection with sensitization to the hapten diphenylcyclopropenone (DPC). The receptor source for this set is a man aged 18 to 35 with alopecia areata. Some clones in this sample may be carry-over from other donors' samples.

This clonotype has more than one count but fewer than ten. The chain couples TRBV6-5 to TRBJ2-2, with D maybe TRBD2 (6 bases). Germline CDR1 is MNHEY and CDR2 is SVGAGI. V dropped 4 bases and J dropped 0 bases, with 12 bases sitting between them. This CDR3 is 16 amino acids long. CDR3 residues: CASSWGTFANTGELFF. In DNA, the CDR3 is TGTGCCAGCAGTTGGGGGACTTTCGCGAACACCGGGGAGCTGTTTTTT.

This clonotype was seen at least ten times. The chain carries TRBV12-3 or TRBV12-4 and TRBJ2-1; a weak D match, TRBD1 (6 bases). Trimming took off 5 bases at V and 9 bases at J, with 14 bases between the two ends. The CDR3 loop spans 13 amino acids. CDR3 DNA sequence: TGTGCCAGCAGTCTAAACAGGGAGTTTGAGCAGTTCTTC. The encoded protein is CASSLNREFEQFF.

This clonotype occurred a few times. The chain uses TRBV5-1 and TRBJ1-4; D is unclear. The germline gives CDR1 SGHRS, CDR2 YFSETQ. Trimming removed 0 bases from V and 6 bases from J, with 18 bases in between. The CDR3 is 17 amino acids. The CDR3 is CASSLGDITGGDEKLFF. The DNA for the CDR3 is TGCGCCAGCAGCTTGGGAGACATCACCGGTGGGGATGAAAAACTGTTTTTT.

V is TRBV28 and J is TRBJ2-7; possible D gene TRBD2, 5 bases. Germline V gives CDR1 MDHEN, CDR2 SYDVKM. CDR3 size: 15 residues. V dropped 2 bases and J dropped 4 bases, with 15 bases sitting between them. The CDR3 loop reads CASSLREKGIYEQYF. In DNA form, the CDR3 reads TGTGCCAGCAGTTTAAGGGAGAAAGGCATTTACGAGCAGTACTTC.

This clonotype was counted a few times. CDR3 nucleotides: TGTGCCAGCAGACCGGGACCCCAAGGAAGAGAGACCCAGTACTTC. It codes for CASRPGPQGRETQYF. The chain combines TRBV6-5 with TRBJ2-5, with D possibly called TRBD1 or TRBD2 (5 bases each). The CDR3 consists of 15 residues. Germline V lookup: CDR1 MNHEY, CDR2 SVGAGI. The germline V and J ends were trimmed by 6 bases and 4 bases, with 18 bases remaining between them.

V usage is TRBV4-2 and J usage is TRBJ2-1; D possibly corresponds to TRBD2 (7 bases). This CDR3 has 17 amino acids. The V end lost 3 bases, the J end lost 0 bases, and 15 bases lay between the germline ends. Germline V gives CDR1 LGHNA, CDR2 YNFKEQ. The chain's CDR3 is CASSQSGGLSSYNEQFF. CDR3 in DNA: TGTGCCAGCAGCCAGTCGGGGGGCCTAAGCTCCTACAATGAGCAGTTCTTC.

The V call is TRBV11-3, the J call TRBJ2-5; 9 nucleotides line up with TRBD1. The CDR3 length is 16 residues. Germline-derived CDR1 and CDR2 are SGHNT and YENEEA. Losses at the gene ends were 5 bases for V and 4 bases for J; bases not matched to a gene: 11. CDR3 nucleotide sequence: TGTGCCAGCAGCAACCGGTGGGACAGGGAGGGAGAGACCCAGTACTTC. The encoded protein is CASSNRWDREGETQYF.

This clonotype occurred many times. This chain uses TRBV4-1 with TRBJ2-6; D remains unclear. V shed 1 base and J shed 0 bases, with 10 bases lying between them. The germline V gene encodes CDR1 MGHRA and CDR2 YSYEKL. The CDR3 runs to 17 residues. CDR3 protein: CASSQVLKFSGANVLTF. The CDR3 nucleotides are TGCGCCAGCAGCCAAGTATTAAAGTTCTCTGGGGCCAACGTCCTGACTTTC.

This clonotype came up many times. This chain uses TRBV20-1 with TRBJ2-3; TRBD1 matches 9 bases. The germline CDR1 and CDR2 sequences are DFQATT and SNEGSKA (reference sequence). J gave up 6 bases and V 7 bases, and 17 bases lay outside the gene matches. This CDR3 contains 16 residues. The CDR3 DNA reads as TGCAGTGTTTCCCAAACAGGGGGCCTGACATATGATACGCAGTATTTT. Protein product: CSVSQTGGLTYDTQYF.

The J gene is TRBJ2-2, the V gene TRBV7-2; 7 bases are shared with TRBD1. Per the germline V gene, CDR1 is SGHTA and CDR2 is FQGNSA. Trimming took 1 base from V and 6 from J; bases not matched to a gene: 5. CDR3 size: 15 residues. The CDR3 loop reads CASSLVFQGAGELFF. The CDR3 DNA reads as TGTGCCAGCAGCTTAGTATTCCAGGGGGCCGGGGAGCTGTTTTTT.